This T cell receptor (beta chain) was sequenced in a study of technical replicates of blood from a few donors. The V and J ends lost 2 bases and 8 bases, in that order; junction bases with no gene match: 8. CDR3 length: 15 amino acids. The V gene's germline CDR1 is SSHAT and CDR2 FNYEAQ (reference sequence). Libraries were prepared by immunoSEQ multiplex PCR; TCRdb keeps only in-frame clonotypes and omits some of them. The data hold 60,000 to 90,000 clones, with approximately 97% observed a single time. The sequencing input was T cells isolated from PBMCs. The V gene is TRBV7-7, the J gene TRBJ2-2; 7 bases match TRBD1. The receptor comes from a human donor in good health. The CDR3 protein is CASSLRQGGVGELFF. The CDR3 region has the DNA TGTGCCAGCAGCTTAAGACAGGGTGGCGTGGGGGAGCTGTTTTTT.